The 10 T cell receptor beta chains below all came from one sample that was sequenced in a study of CD8+CD57+ T cells in acquired aplastic anemia. The template for TCR beta VDJ and CDR3 sequence profiling was genomic DNA. TCRdb re-called the reads with MiXCR, one entry per CDR3 protein. The sample has roughly 420,000 distinct CDR3 sequences; around 68% are singletons. Sequencing input: sorted CD4+, CD8+, or CD8+CD57+ T cells (not recorded which) from PBMCs. These receptor sequences come from a human donor in good health, serving as a control.

A word on this clonotype: A much larger clone is a single base away; this may be a read error. The V and J genes are TRBV6-1 and TRBJ2-1; no definite D call. CDR1 and CDR2 from the germline V gene are MNHNS and SASEGT. Trimming stripped 5 bases from V and 8 bases from J, with 16 bases between. The CDR3 has 14 residues. The CDR3 nucleotides are TGTGCCAGCAGTCCGGCCCTCTTTCGCTATGAGCAGTTCTTC. Translating it yields CASSPALFRYEQFF.

This clonotype was detected ten times or more. This chain links TRBV4-3 with TRBJ2-2, with 11 bases lining up with TRBD1. Trimming took 4 bases from V and 6 from J; bases not matched to a gene: 7. This CDR3 is built from 16 residues. Germline values: CDR1 LGHNA, CDR2 YSLEER. CDR3 nucleotide sequence: TGCGCCAGCAGCCGTTACGGGACAGGGGGTTCCGGGGAGCTGTTTTTT. Its protein is CASSRYGTGGSGELFF.

The chain combines TRBV19 with TRBJ2-2; D is perhaps TRBD1 (6 bases). This CDR3 has 14 amino acids. V was clipped by 9 bases and J by 2 bases, with 13 bases between them. CDR1 LNHDA and CDR2 SQIVND come from the germline V gene (reference sequence). The CDR3 nucleotides read TGTGCCAGCCGCCGGGACACCAACACCGGGGAGCTGTTTTTT. This gives the protein CASRRDTNTGELFF.

A remark on this clonotype: This is likely a read error, given that the CDR3 carries no conserved phenylalanine or tryptophan at its end. No DNA is shown, since the ends of the CDR3 on it are uncertain; the CDR3 is the one TCRdb lists. The J gene is TRBJ2-5, the V gene TRBV2. Germline CDR1 reads SNHLY; CDR2 reads FYNNEI. The CDR3 extends over 14 residues, inclusive of both ends. The chain's CDR3 is CASSLDAEQEKHYC.

The J gene is TRBJ2-7, the V gene TRBV11-1; D call uncertain. The V gene lost 11 bases and the J gene lost 7 bases, with 18 bases spanning the gap. The CDR3 consists of 12 residues. The V gene's germline CDR1 is SGHAT and CDR2 FQDESV (reference sequence). The CDR3 nucleotides are TGTGCCTGTTTATTAGATACGCAGGAGCAGTACTTC. Its translation is CACLLDTQEQYF.

This clonotype was picked up a small number of times. Written as DNA, the CDR3 is TGCAGTGCTAGCGACAGGGGCTACGAGCAGTACTTC. Amino acid sequence: CSASDRGYEQYF. The V call is TRBV20-1, the J call TRBJ2-7, with 8 bases aligning to TRBD1. The CDR3 spans 12 residues. Germline loops: CDR1 DFQATT, CDR2 SNEGSKA (reference sequence). The ends lost 3 bases at V and 3 bases at J; junction bases unmatched: 1.

The chain carries TRBV12-3 or TRBV12-4 and TRBJ1-6, with D uncertain. The length of the CDR3 is 11 residues. The V gene lost 8 bases and the J gene lost 17 bases, with 16 bases spanning the gap. The CDR3 is CASPQEGTFHF. The DNA for the CDR3 is TGTGCCAGCCCACAAGAAGGAACCTTCCACTTT.

This clonotype was found once. At one of its ends the junction is not consistent with the germline gene, which may arise from a read error. The rearrangement links TRBV20-1 to TRBJ2-5; possibly TRBD2 for D (6 bases). The V gene's germline CDR1 is DFQATT and CDR2 SNEGSKA (reference sequence). The CDR3 consists of 11 residues. CDR3 sequence (DNA): TGCAGTGCTAGAGGGAGGGAAGCCCAATACTTC. This sequence encodes CSARGREAQYF.

This clonotype came up once. Compared with germline, one end of the junction differs, possibly owing to a read error. The chain carries TRBV10-3 and TRBJ2-7, with D hard to call. The CDR3 totals 12 residues. Germline values: CDR1 ENHRY, CDR2 SYGVKD. CDR3 bases: TGTGCCATCAGTGAGGCTAACAACGAGCAGTACTTT. Translating gives CAISEANNEQYF.

In this sample, this clonotype turned up many times. The chain couples TRBV5-1 to TRBJ1-2; D gene unclear. Germline assignment: CDR1 SGHRS and CDR2 YFSETQ. The CDR3 totals 15 residues. Between the trimmed V and J ends, which lost 0 bases and 3 bases, there was a span of 12 bases. The CDR3: CASSLVIGGDYGYTF. CDR3 bases: TGCGCCAGCAGCTTGGTAATTGGTGGAGACTATGGCTACACCTTC.